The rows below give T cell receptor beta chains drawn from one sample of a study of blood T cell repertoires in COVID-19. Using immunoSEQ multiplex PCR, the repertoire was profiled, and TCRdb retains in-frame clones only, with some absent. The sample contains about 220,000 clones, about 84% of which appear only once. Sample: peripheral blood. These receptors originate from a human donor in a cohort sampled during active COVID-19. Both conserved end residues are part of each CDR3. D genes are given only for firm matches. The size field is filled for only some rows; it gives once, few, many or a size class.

CDR3nt: TGTGCCAGCAGTGAACCGGGATTAGAATGGGGCTACACCTTC; CDR3aa: CASSEPGLEWGYTF; v_gene: TRBV25-1; abundance: -; d_gene: -; j_gene: TRBJ1-2
CDR3nt: TGTGCCAGCAGCCCCCTAGCGGGATCCAGCACAGATACGCAGTATTTT; CDR3aa: CASSPLAGSSTDTQYF; v_gene: TRBV9; abundance: -; d_gene: TRBD2; j_gene: TRBJ2-3
CDR3nt: TGTGCCAGCAGCCTAAAAGCGATCAATTCACCCCTCCACTTT; CDR3aa: CASSLKAINSPLHF; v_gene: TRBV7-2; abundance: -; d_gene: -; j_gene: TRBJ1-6
CDR3nt: TGTGCCATCAGTGAGTCCCCCTCTTCCAATGAGCAGTTCTTC; CDR3aa: CAISESPSSNEQFF; v_gene: TRBV10-3; abundance: -; d_gene: -; j_gene: TRBJ2-1
CDR3nt: TGTGCCAGCAGCCTTAGCCCCAGGGATGAAAGCTACACCTTC; CDR3aa: CASSLSPRDESYTF; v_gene: TRBV7-9; abundance: -; d_gene: -; j_gene: TRBJ1-2
CDR3nt: TGCGCCAGCAGCTTGGATCCTAGCGGGGGGGCAGATACGCAGTATTTT; CDR3aa: CASSLDPSGGADTQYF; v_gene: TRBV5-1; abundance: -; d_gene: TRBD2; j_gene: TRBJ2-3
CDR3nt: TGCGCCAGCAGCGCGGACTATCCGCCCGGGGAGCTGTTTTTT; CDR3aa: CASSADYPPGELFF; v_gene: TRBV5-1; abundance: once; d_gene: -; j_gene: TRBJ2-2
CDR3nt: TGTGCCAGCAGTGGCCCACGAGCGGCCATGAACACTGAAGCTTTCTTT; CDR3aa: CASSGPRAAMNTEAFF; v_gene: TRBV6-1; abundance: -; d_gene: -; j_gene: TRBJ1-1
CDR3nt: TGTGCCACCGGGATGCCGGGGGCAGATACGCAGTATTTT; CDR3aa: CATGMPGADTQYF; v_gene: TRBV10-3; abundance: many; d_gene: -; j_gene: TRBJ2-3
CDR3nt: TGTGCCAGCAGTTTTGGACTAGCGGGAGGAGAGACCCAGTACTTC; CDR3aa: CASSFGLAGGETQYF; v_gene: TRBV27; abundance: -; d_gene: TRBD2; j_gene: TRBJ2-5
CDR3nt: TGTGCCAGCAGTTTTCCCTTTAATTCACCCCTCCACTTT; CDR3aa: CASSFPFNSPLHF; v_gene: TRBV28; abundance: few; d_gene: -; j_gene: TRBJ1-6
CDR3nt: TGTGCCATCAGTATCCCCTGGGCGTCGGGAAACACCATATATTTT; CDR3aa: CAISIPWASGNTIYF; v_gene: TRBV10-3; abundance: -; d_gene: -; j_gene: TRBJ1-3
CDR3nt: TGTGCCAGCAGCTCCCACAGGGGGGGGGATGAGACCCAGTACTTC; CDR3aa: CASSSHRGGDETQYF; v_gene: TRBV28; abundance: once; d_gene: -; j_gene: TRBJ2-5
CDR3nt: TGTGCCAGCAGCTTGGTTGTTCCACAGGGGGCAATGGGCTACACCTTC; CDR3aa: CASSLVVPQGAMGYTF; v_gene: TRBV5-6; abundance: -; d_gene: TRBD1; j_gene: TRBJ1-2
CDR3nt: TGTGCCAGTAGTATAGACGGGTCTGGAAACACCATATATTTT; CDR3aa: CASSIDGSGNTIYF; v_gene: TRBV19; abundance: -; d_gene: -; j_gene: TRBJ1-3
CDR3nt: TGTGCCAGCAGCTTGGGCACAGGGATTAACTACGAGCAGTACTTC; CDR3aa: CASSLGTGINYEQYF; v_gene: TRBV7-9; abundance: -; d_gene: -; j_gene: TRBJ2-7
CDR3nt: TGTGCCAGCACCGAGAGGCAAGCGGGAGGGGATACGCAGTATTTT; CDR3aa: CASTERQAGGDTQYF; v_gene: TRBV7-9; abundance: -; d_gene: TRBD2; j_gene: TRBJ2-3
CDR3nt: TGTGCCAGCAGCCAAGAAGGCGCGGGAGGTTGGAATGAGCAGTTCTTC; CDR3aa: CASSQEGAGGWNEQFF; v_gene: TRBV4-2; abundance: -; d_gene: TRBD2; j_gene: TRBJ2-1
CDR3nt: TGTGCCAGCAGTTCCAACAGGATAGGGCCGGAAGAGCAGTTCTTC; CDR3aa: CASSSNRIGPEEQFF; v_gene: TRBV27; abundance: -; d_gene: -; j_gene: TRBJ2-1
CDR3nt: TGTGCCATCAGGTCCCTAAACACTGAAGCTTTCTTT; CDR3aa: CAIRSLNTEAFF; v_gene: TRBV10-3; abundance: once; d_gene: -; j_gene: TRBJ1-1
CDR3nt: TGTGCCAGCAGCTTCTTTGCGGGGGGCAGCACAGATACGCAGTATTTT; CDR3aa: CASSFFAGGSTDTQYF; v_gene: TRBV11-2; abundance: -; d_gene: TRBD2; j_gene: TRBJ2-3
CDR3nt: TGTGCCAGCAGCCAATCACATCGTAACTATGGCTACACCTTC; CDR3aa: CASSQSHRNYGYTF; v_gene: TRBV7-3; abundance: few; d_gene: -; j_gene: TRBJ1-2
CDR3nt: TGTGCCAGCAGCTTAGATACAGTATATGAAAAACTGTTTTTT; CDR3aa: CASSLDTVYEKLFF; v_gene: TRBV11-2; abundance: -; d_gene: -; j_gene: TRBJ1-4
CDR3nt: TGTGCCAGCAGCGAAGTGACAGGGGCCAACACTGAAGCTTTCTTT; CDR3aa: CASSEVTGANTEAFF; v_gene: TRBV9; abundance: few; d_gene: TRBD1; j_gene: TRBJ1-1
CDR3nt: TGTGCCAGCAGACCTCAGACAGGGGTGGGCTACGAGCAGTACTTC; CDR3aa: CASRPQTGVGYEQYF; v_gene: TRBV7-8; abundance: -; d_gene: TRBD1; j_gene: TRBJ2-7
CDR3nt: TGTGCCAGCGCTAAAACTAGCGCCAGAGGTTACGAGCAGTACTTC; CDR3aa: CASAKTSARGYEQYF; v_gene: TRBV18; abundance: once; d_gene: TRBD2; j_gene: TRBJ2-7
CDR3nt: TGTGCCAGCAGCAATGTATACCGACAGGACCAGAACTATGGCTACACCTTC; CDR3aa: CASSNVYRQDQNYGYTF; v_gene: TRBV5-4; abundance: -; d_gene: -; j_gene: TRBJ1-2
CDR3nt: TGTGCCAGCAGCTTAGCGGGAAGGGGGCTTGTAGCTTTCTTT; CDR3aa: CASSLAGRGLVAFF; v_gene: TRBV7-2; abundance: -; d_gene: TRBD1; j_gene: TRBJ1-1
CDR3nt: TGTGCCAGCAGCCTCCCGGGACTAGCGGGGGCAGAGACCCAGTACTTC; CDR3aa: CASSLPGLAGAETQYF; v_gene: TRBV7-8; abundance: -; d_gene: TRBD2; j_gene: TRBJ2-5
CDR3nt: TGTGCCAGCAGTGTGCTTTCGGGGGGGGGCCGCGATACGCAGTATTTT; CDR3aa: CASSVLSGGGRDTQYF; v_gene: TRBV6-2/TRBV6-3; abundance: -; d_gene: TRBD2; j_gene: TRBJ2-3
CDR3nt: TGTGCCAGCAGCCCGGGGACAAGCGGCTACACCTTC; CDR3aa: CASSPGTSGYTF; v_gene: TRBV7-3; abundance: -; d_gene: -; j_gene: TRBJ1-2
CDR3nt: TGTGCCAGCAGCTCGCTAGGTGGGGCCGGTGGCTACACCTTC; CDR3aa: CASSSLGGAGGYTF; v_gene: TRBV7-2; abundance: -; d_gene: -; j_gene: TRBJ1-2
CDR3nt: TGTGCCAGCAGCTTAGCACAGCTAACTAACTATGGCTACACCTTC; CDR3aa: CASSLAQLTNYGYTF; v_gene: TRBV7-2; abundance: -; d_gene: -; j_gene: TRBJ1-2
CDR3nt: TGTGCCATCAGGGGACAGGGCGGCCGGAATAACGCTGAAGCTTTCTTT; CDR3aa: CAIRGQGGRNNAEAFF; v_gene: TRBV10-3; abundance: -; d_gene: TRBD1; j_gene: TRBJ1-1
CDR3nt: TGTGCCAGCAGCCCAAGTACAGGGTTTAGAGAGGGCTACACCTTC; CDR3aa: CASSPSTGFREGYTF; v_gene: TRBV9; abundance: few; d_gene: -; j_gene: TRBJ1-2
CDR3nt: TGCAGCGCCGACACGAACACTGAAGCTTTCTTT; CDR3aa: CSADTNTEAFF; v_gene: TRBV29-1; abundance: -; d_gene: -; j_gene: TRBJ1-1
CDR3nt: TGTGCCAGCAGCGCCCGGACTAGCTACAATGAGCAGTTCTTC; CDR3aa: CASSARTSYNEQFF; v_gene: TRBV11-1; abundance: once; d_gene: TRBD2; j_gene: TRBJ2-1
CDR3nt: TGTGCCAGCAGCTTAGCCAGCGGGAGACAGACCCAGTACTTC; CDR3aa: CASSLASGRQTQYF; v_gene: TRBV7-2; abundance: once; d_gene: TRBD2; j_gene: TRBJ2-5
CDR3nt: TGTGCCAGCAGCCCGCAAAGGGGATACGGTGAAAAACTGTTTTTT; CDR3aa: CASSPQRGYGEKLFF; v_gene: TRBV5-8; abundance: -; d_gene: -; j_gene: TRBJ1-4
CDR3nt: TGCGCCAGCAGCCACCCCGACACCTATGGCTACACCTTC; CDR3aa: CASSHPDTYGYTF; v_gene: TRBV4-3; abundance: -; d_gene: -; j_gene: TRBJ1-2
CDR3nt: TGTGCCAGCAGGCTCCTAGAGGAGACCCAGTACTTC; CDR3aa: CASRLLEETQYF; v_gene: TRBV2; abundance: -; d_gene: -; j_gene: TRBJ2-5
CDR3nt: TGTGCCAGCAGTTCCCGTCCCCCGAGGGCTGAAGCTTTCTTT; CDR3aa: CASSSRPPRAEAFF; v_gene: TRBV6-2/TRBV6-3; abundance: -; d_gene: -; j_gene: TRBJ1-1
CDR3nt: TGTGCCAGCAGCTTAGGTTGGAGGGGCACAGATACGCAGTATTTT; CDR3aa: CASSLGWRGTDTQYF; v_gene: TRBV11-2; abundance: -; d_gene: -; j_gene: TRBJ2-3
CDR3nt: TGTGCCAGCAGCTCACCCCAGGGGTCTGGGGCCAACGTCCTGACTTTC; CDR3aa: CASSSPQGSGANVLTF; v_gene: TRBV7-9; abundance: -; d_gene: -; j_gene: TRBJ2-6
CDR3nt: TGTGCCATCAGGGGGGGGCCGGGAACTAATGAAAAACTGTTTTTT; CDR3aa: CAIRGGPGTNEKLFF; v_gene: TRBV10-3; abundance: -; d_gene: -; j_gene: TRBJ1-4
CDR3nt: TGTGCCAGCAGCCAAGGACAGAACTATGGCTACACCTTC; CDR3aa: CASSQGQNYGYTF; v_gene: TRBV3-1/TRBV3-2; abundance: -; d_gene: -; j_gene: TRBJ1-2
CDR3nt: TGTGCCAGCAGTGACGGGAGGGGGTCCTATGGCTACACCTTC; CDR3aa: CASSDGRGSYGYTF; v_gene: TRBV6-4; abundance: few; d_gene: -; j_gene: TRBJ1-2